This entry lists 20 T cell receptor beta chains sequenced from one sample in a study of identical twins. TCRdb re-called the 5' RACE reads with MiXCR, one entry per CDR3 protein. The table lists 700,000 to 950,000 distinct CDR3 sequences, around 12% of them singletons, with about 1.5% in the top ten. These data are also associated with another study on yellow fever vaccine responses in identical twins.

The sequenced material came from PBMCs. Receptor source: a woman younger than 35 in good health.

The chain joins TRBV6-6 to TRBJ1-1; a possible D gene is TRBD1 (5 bases). Trimming cost V 0 bases and J 11 bases, with 10 bases left between them. The length of the CDR3 is 12 residues. Germline V gives CDR1 MNHNY, CDR2 SVGAGI (reference sequence). The CDR3, as DNA: TGTGCCAGCAGTTACTCGGTGGGGGAGGCTTTCTTT. Translated: CASSYSVGEAFF.

This chain connects TRBV20-1 to TRBJ1-4; 10 bases are a match to TRBD1. Unmatched junction bases numbered 8, after V lost 5 bases and J lost 5 bases. Germline lookup yields CDR1 DFQATT and CDR2 SNEGSKA (reference sequence). The CDR3 spans 15 residues. This CDR3 reads CSALNPGQGNEKLFF. The CDR3 DNA is TGCAGTGCTTTGAATCCGGGACAGGGGAATGAAAAACTGTTTTTT.

This clonotype occurred many times. The J gene is TRBJ2-7, the V gene TRBV5-6; D unclear. Germline values: CDR1 SGHDT, CDR2 YYEEEE. The CDR3 has 14 amino acids. Trimming pared 4 bases from V and 4 bases from J, leaving 15 bases between. CDR3 nucleotide sequence: TGTGCCAGCAGCGATTCCGGGCTGATTTACGAGCAGTACGTC. Its protein product is CASSDSGLIYEQYV.

The table lists this clonotype with a few counts. No conserved phenylalanine or tryptophan is present at the end of the CDR3, so a read error is the likely explanation. This chain connects TRBV12-3 or TRBV12-4 to TRBJ2-5; 10 bases fit TRBD2. Trimming at V came to 1 base and at J to 5 bases, leaving 10 bases not matched to a gene. The CDR3 is 17 residues long. The DNA of the CDR3 is TGTGCCAGCAGTTTAGTAGCGGGGGGCCATGTACCGGAGACCCAGTACCTC. Translated: CASSLVAGGHVPETQYL.

This clonotype was observed a few times. The chain couples TRBV2 to TRBJ2-7; 11 bases line up with TRBD2. Germline V gene lookup returns CDR1 SNHLY and CDR2 FYNNEI. The CDR3 contains 15 residues. V was pared by 7 bases and J by 1 base, with 6 bases of the junction left unmatched. The CDR3 is CASTLTSGGSYEQYV. As DNA, the CDR3 is TGTGCCAGCACCCTAACTAGCGGGGGTTCCTACGAGCAGTACGTC.

At least ten counts were recorded for this clonotype. The chain recombines TRBV2 with TRBJ1-6; D ambiguous. CDR1 is SNHLY and CDR2 is FYNNEI in the germline V gene. This CDR3 has 12 residues. Trimming took off 6 bases at V and 10 bases at J, with 10 bases between the two ends. CDR3 amino acids: CASRRGGSPLHF. CDR3 bases: TGTGCCAGCAGAAGAGGAGGATCACCCCTCCACTTT.

This clonotype turned up a few times. This chain connects TRBV6-5 to TRBJ2-1; possibly TRBD2 for D (5 bases). The CDR3 has 12 residues. With 6 bases removed from V and 8 bases from J, the gap between germline ends came to 11 bases. Germline V CDR1 and CDR2: MNHEY, SVGAGI. This chain's CDR3 is CASRLRADEQFF. CDR3 DNA: TGTGCCAGCAGACTCCGAGCGGATGAGCAGTTCTTC.

V is TRBV7-2 and J is TRBJ2-5, with TRBD2 matching 7 bases. V was clipped by 1 base and J by 6 bases; unmatched bases: 17. The CDR3 runs 18 residues. The germline V gene has CDR1 SGHTA and CDR2 FQGNSA. The CDR3 is CASSLGSFDSGGGKTQYF. The CDR3 DNA sequence: TGTGCCAGCAGCTTAGGCTCGTTTGACTCGGGAGGCGGGAAGACCCAGTACTTC.

This chain uses TRBV28 with TRBJ2-7; 7 bases are a match to TRBD1. J gave up 6 bases and V 6 bases, and 8 bases lay outside the gene matches. CDR3 size: 13 residues. CDR1 and CDR2 (germline): MDHEN, SYDVKM. The CDR3 here is CASSSGQTCEQYV. CDR3 DNA sequence: TGTGCCAGCAGCTCGGGACAGACCTGCGAGCAGTACGTC.

This chain connects TRBV7-2 to TRBJ2-1, with 14 bases that match TRBD2. V gave up 2 bases and J gave up 6 bases; unmatched junction bases: 9. From germline, CDR1 is SGHTA and CDR2 FQGNSA. The CDR3 has 18 residues. CDR3 nucleotide sequence: TGTGCCAGCAGCTTACGCCGCATCGGGACTAGCGGGAGCAATGAGCAGTTCTTC. Amino acids: CASSLRRIGTSGSNEQFF.

The gene calls are TRBV2 and TRBJ2-5; 8 bases map to TRBD1. The V gene end was trimmed by 0 bases and the J gene end by 1 base; junction bases not matched to a gene: 4. CDR3 size: 16 residues. Looked up from germline, CDR1 is SNHLY and CDR2 is FYNNEI. The DNA for the CDR3 is TGTGCCAGCAGTGAAGCTGACAGGGGCGGCCAAGAGACCCAGTACTTC. Translation: CASSEADRGGQETQYF.

Only a few counts were recorded for this clonotype. The chain links TRBV5-1 to TRBJ2-7; TRBD2 agrees at 10 bases. The germline V gene has CDR1 SGHRS and CDR2 YFSETQ. V shed 4 bases and J 1 base; nucleotides not matched to a gene: 5. The CDR3 consists of 15 residues. The CDR3 spells CASSLTSGASYEQYV. The CDR3 DNA reads as TGCGCCAGCAGCCTCACTAGCGGGGCGTCCTACGAGCAGTACGTC.

This chain joins TRBV3-1 and TRBJ1-5; D gene unclear. The CDR3 is made up of 13 amino acids. CDR1 and CDR2 from the germline V gene are LGHDT and YNNKEL (reference sequence). Trimming cost V 1 base and J 9 bases, with 10 bases left between them. CDR3 protein: CASSQGPSGPQHF. In DNA, the CDR3 is TGTGCCAGCAGCCAAGGACCCTCGGGGCCCCAGCATTTT.

This clonotype showed up just a few times. The chain employs TRBV10-3 and TRBJ2-1, with D tentatively TRBD1 (6 bases). Germline assignment: CDR1 ENHRY and CDR2 SYGVKD. Trimming left V 6 bases short and J 8 bases short, with 20 bases between. This CDR3 has 15 residues. CDR3 region: CAIRAGQGIGDEQFF. Here the CDR3 DNA reads TGTGCCATCAGGGCCGGGCAGGGGATTGGGGATGAGCAGTTCTTC.

At least ten counts were recorded for this clonotype. V gene TRBV12-3 or TRBV12-4 combines with J gene TRBJ2-7, with D unresolved. The V end was cut by 5 bases, the J end by 0 bases, with 14 bases between. CDR3 length: 15 amino acids. The CDR3 reads CASSVDPQPSYEQYF. In DNA, the CDR3 is TGTGCCAGCAGTGTCGACCCACAGCCCTCCTACGAGCAGTACTTC.

This clonotype has only a few counts. V usage is TRBV7-8 and J usage is TRBJ2-4; 7 bases agree with TRBD1. The CDR3 covers 15 residues. The junction had 4 bases not matched to a gene; V was cut back by 5 bases and J by 0 bases. CDR1 is SGHVS and CDR2 is FQNEAQ in the germline V gene. The CDR3 is CASSHGDRAKNIQYF. CDR3 bases: TGTGCCAGCAGCCATGGGGACAGAGCCAAAAACATTCAGTACTTC.

This rearrangement joins TRBV10-1 to TRBJ2-2; D uncertain. Germline V gene lookup returns CDR1 WNHNN and CDR2 SYGVQD (reference sequence). The CDR3 loop spans 15 amino acids. V was shortened by 3 bases and J by 0 bases, with 8 bases between the two germline ends. In nucleotides, the CDR3 is TGCGCCAGCAGTGATTATGCCACGAACACCGGGGAGCTGTTTTTT. This translates into CASSDYATNTGELFF.

This clonotype showed up just a few times. This rearrangement joins TRBV5-5 to TRBJ2-1, with TRBD1 matching 9 bases. CDR1 SGHKS and CDR2 YYEKEE come from the germline V gene (reference sequence). V trimming: 10 bases; J trimming: 7 bases; junction bases outside the gene matches: 6. The CDR3 length is 12 residues. CDR3 bases: TGTGCCGAACGGGACAGGGAAAATGAGCAGTTCTTC. Protein: CAERDRENEQFF.

The CDR3: CASLGFGGENQPQHF. In DNA, the CDR3 is TGTGCCAGCCTGGGCTTTGGGGGGGAGAATCAGCCCCAGCATTTT. V is TRBV28 and J is TRBJ1-5, with D possibly matching TRBD1 (5 bases). Trimming pared 8 bases from V and 4 bases from J, leaving 18 bases between. CDR1 is MDHEN, CDR2 SYDVKM, per germline. The CDR3 consists of 15 residues.

The gene calls are TRBV5-1 and TRBJ2-1; D may be TRBD2 (6 bases). Per germline, CDR1 SGHRS and CDR2 YFSETQ. The CDR3 spans 15 residues. The V gene lost 1 base and the J gene lost 7 bases, with 15 bases spanning the gap. The CDR3 region is CASSLPGVGKNEQFF. For the CDR3, the DNA is TGCGCCAGCAGCTTGCCGGGAGTAGGTAAGAATGAGCAGTTCTTC.